The rows below give T cell receptor beta chains drawn from one sample of a study of post-analysis software for immune sequencing data. Via MiXCR, TCRdb re-called the PCR reads, giving one row per CDR3 protein. Of hundreds of thousands of distinct CDR3 sequences in the sample, over 45% were seen once. Sequencing was performed on blood. These receptors all stem from a girl aged 2-10 years with multiple sclerosis. CDR3s include the opening cysteine and the closing phenylalanine or tryptophan. A D gene is named only where the DNA matches it firmly. Clone size, where shown, is once, few, many, or a class for clones that have expanded.

size	J	V	length	D	CDR3	DNA
few	TRBJ2-3	TRBV30	12	NA	CAWRGAADTQYF	TGTGCCTGGAGGGGGGCTGCAGATACGCAGTATTTT
few	TRBJ2-5	TRBV5-1	15	TRBD2	CASSLAGGAAETQYF	TGCGCCAGCAGCTTGGCCGGGGGGGCCGCAGAGACCCAGTACTTC
few	TRBJ2-7	TRBV5-1	19	TRBD2	CASSLTDQASGRVSYEQYF	TGCGCCAGCAGCTTGACGGATCAGGCTAGCGGGCGGGTCTCCTACGAGCAGTACTTC
NA	TRBJ1-3	TRBV28	15	TRBD1	CASRTLGQGGRAIYF	TGTGCCAGCAGAACTCTCGGACAGGGCGGACGTGCCATATATTTT
NA	TRBJ2-7	TRBV7-4	17	TRBD2	CASQAGSTAPSSYEQYF	TGTGCCAGCCAAGCGGGGAGTACAGCGCCAAGCTCCTACGAGCAGTACTTC
many	TRBJ2-5	TRBV6-6	13	NA	CASSGRERETQYF	TGTGCCAGCAGTGGCAGGGAGCGGGAGACCCAGTACTTC
once	TRBJ2-5	TRBV19	15	NA	CASSSGGGPINEQYF	TGTGCCAGTAGTAGCGGAGGAGGGCCCATCAATGAGCAGTACTTC
NA	TRBJ2-5	TRBV5-6	15	NA	CASSLGGGLWVTQYF	TGTGCCAGCAGCTTAGGAGGAGGCCTCTGGGTGACCCAGTACTTC
few	TRBJ2-5	TRBV7-9	14	NA	CASSLEAGEETQYF	TGTGCCAGCAGCTTAGAGGCCGGGGAGGAGACCCAGTACTTC
few	TRBJ2-3	TRBV14	16	NA	CASSHQGRMWTDTQYF	TGTGCCAGCAGCCACCAGGGAAGAATGTGGACAGATACGCAGTATTTT
NA	TRBJ2-5	TRBV9	20	TRBD2	CASSVAPLLAGGPFGETQYF	TGTGCCAGCAGCGTAGCGCCCTTGTTAGCGGGGGGGCCTTTCGGAGAGACCCAGTACTTC
few	TRBJ2-5	TRBV6-5	14	TRBD2	CASRAGGELVTQYF	TGTGCCAGCAGAGCGGGAGGAGAACTCGTGACCCAGTACTTC
NA	TRBJ2-7	TRBV29-1	11	TRBD2	CSAGLAYEQYF	TGCAGCGCCGGACTAGCCTACGAGCAGTACTTC
few	TRBJ2-1	TRBV5-1	12	TRBD2	CASTAGVTEQFF	TGCGCCAGCACGGCGGGAGTAACTGAGCAGTTCTTC
NA	TRBJ1-1	TRBV4-2	15	NA	CASSQDARGNTEAFF	TGTGCCAGCAGCCAAGACGCGAGGGGAAACACTGAAGCTTTCTTT
NA	TRBJ2-7	TRBV15	14	TRBD1	CAASPGTGEYEQYF	TGTGCCGCCAGCCCCGGGACAGGGGAGTACGAGCAGTACTTC
NA	TRBJ1-1	TRBV20-1	12	NA	CSATKENTEAFF	TGCAGTGCTACCAAAGAGAACACTGAAGCTTTCTTT
NA	TRBJ1-2	TRBV5-5	16	NA	CASSIAGSPPNYGYTF	TGTGCCAGCAGCATTGCTGGTTCCCCACCCAACTATGGCTACACCTTC
NA	TRBJ2-5	TRBV6-6	12	TRBD1	CASSFPGQEQYF	TGTGCCAGCAGCTTTCCCGGACAGGAACAGTACTTC
NA	TRBJ2-1	TRBV12-3/TRBV12-4	17	TRBD2	CASSRLTGTSEGNEQFF	TGTGCCAGCAGTCGACTAACCGGGACTAGCGAGGGAAATGAGCAGTTCTTC
NA	TRBJ2-7	TRBV28	15	NA	CASSLSGTQDYEQYF	TGTGCCAGCAGTTTGTCCGGGACGCAGGATTACGAGCAGTACTTC
NA	TRBJ2-1	TRBV2	17	NA	CASSLGPHDFAHNEQFF	TGTGCCAGCAGCCTGGGACCCCACGACTTTGCCCACAATGAGCAGTTCTTC
NA	TRBJ2-3	TRBV15	16	TRBD2	CATSRDLSGVADTQYF	TGTGCCACCAGCAGAGATTTAAGCGGGGTGGCAGATACGCAGTATTTT
NA	TRBJ2-3	TRBV7-2	16	TRBD1	CASSYGTGSFTDTQYF	TGTGCCAGCAGCTATGGGACAGGGAGTTTCACAGATACGCAGTATTTT
NA	TRBJ1-2	TRBV6-5	16	NA	CASSREGDQANYGYTF	TGTGCCAGCAGCCGGGAGGGGGATCAAGCTAACTATGGCTACACCTTC
NA	TRBJ2-4	TRBV20-1	16	NA	CSARPRQTLAKNIQYF	TGCAGTGCTAGACCGAGACAGACTCTAGCCAAAAACATTCAGTACTTC
NA	TRBJ2-7	TRBV9	16	NA	CASSGNQGTPFYEQYF	TGTGCCAGCAGCGGCAATCAGGGGACCCCTTTCTACGAGCAGTACTTC
NA	TRBJ2-1	TRBV2	16	NA	CASSEGSSPLYNEQFF	TGTGCCAGCAGTGAGGGGTCTAGCCCTCTCTACAATGAGCAGTTCTTC
few	TRBJ2-1	TRBV29-1	13	TRBD2	CSIRIAGGYEQFF	TGCAGCATACGTATAGCGGGGGGCTATGAGCAGTTCTTC
few	TRBJ2-1	TRBV4-3	19	NA	CASSQDERVGQGILNEQFF	TGCGCCAGCAGCCAAGATGAGAGAGTCGGTCAGGGGATTCTCAATGAGCAGTTCTTC
NA	TRBJ2-1	TRBV5-4	15	NA	CASSLDGGPFNEQFF	TGTGCCAGCAGCTTGGACGGGGGGCCTTTCAATGAGCAGTTCTTC
NA	TRBJ1-5	TRBV20-1	15	TRBD1	CSAPRTGKGNQPQHF	TGCAGTGCTCCTCGGACAGGGAAAGGCAATCAGCCCCAGCATTTT
NA	TRBJ1-4	TRBV6-5	15	NA	CAGSSLGSSNEKLFF	TGTGCCGGCAGTTCCCTCGGCAGCTCGAATGAAAAACTGTTTTTT
few	TRBJ2-3	TRBV4-3	16	TRBD1	CASSQDPGTGTDTQYF	TGCGCCAGCAGCCAAGATCCCGGGACAGGCACAGATACGCAGTATTTT
NA	TRBJ2-7	TRBV12-3/TRBV12-4	16	NA	CASSLSLRGTVYEQYF	TGTGCCAGCAGTTTAAGCCTTCGAGGGACTGTCTACGAGCAGTACTTC
NA	TRBJ2-1	TRBV5-1	14	NA	CASSWGLAHNEQFF	TGCGCCAGCAGCTGGGGTTTAGCTCACAATGAGCAGTTCTTC
NA	TRBJ2-5	TRBV4-1	16	NA	CASSQDARLGEETQYF	TGCGCCAGCAGCCAAGACGCCAGACTAGGGGAAGAGACCCAGTACTTC
NA	TRBJ2-2	TRBV7-2	17	TRBD2	CASKRASGGKNTGELFF	TGTGCCAGCAAGAGGGCTAGCGGGGGGAAGAACACCGGGGAGCTGTTTTTT
NA	TRBJ1-2	TRBV9	14	NA	CASSVGAENYGYTF	TGTGCCAGCAGCGTAGGTGCAGAGAACTATGGCTACACCTTC
NA	TRBJ2-2	TRBV27	19	TRBD2	CASSLALPGLAGVTGELFF	TGTGCCAGCAGTTTAGCACTTCCGGGACTAGCGGGAGTAACCGGGGAGCTGTTTTTT
NA	TRBJ2-7	TRBV20-1	13	NA	CSANSGKSYEQYF	TGCAGTGCTAATAGTGGCAAATCCTACGAGCAGTACTTC
few	TRBJ2-1	TRBV7-9	12	NA	CASSLVVYEQFF	TGTGCCAGCAGCTTAGTTGTCTATGAGCAGTTCTTC
few	TRBJ2-7	TRBV10-2	14	TRBD1	CASWNRDSLSEQYF	TGCGCCAGCTGGAACCGGGACAGCCTTTCCGAGCAGTACTTC
once	TRBJ2-7	TRBV7-3	13	NA	CASSLTDGYEQYF	TGTGCCAGCAGCTTGACGGACGGCTACGAGCAGTACTTC
NA	TRBJ1-1	TRBV7-9	12	NA	CASSPDNTEAFF	TGTGCCAGCAGCCCCGACAACACTGAAGCTTTCTTT
NA	TRBJ2-5	TRBV20-1	12	NA	CSATPRGETQYF	TGCAGTGCCACCCCTAGGGGGGAGACCCAGTACTTC